The 17 T cell receptor beta chains reported below all come from one sample, sequenced in a study of shared clonotypes between healthy human individuals. Repertoires were generated with immunoSEQ multiplex PCR, while TCRdb's copy carries only in-frame clones and drops some. Of 600,000 to 700,000 clones listed, 60% to 75% are singletons. Sequences were obtained from memory CD4+ T cells sorted from blood. This sample's subset: CD45RA-negative fraction. The source of these receptors is a woman in her twenties or thirties in good health.

The chain is built from TRBV5-4 and TRBJ2-3, with unresolved D. This CDR3 spans 16 amino acids. V lost 2 bases to trimming and J lost 0 bases, with 13 bases between them. Per the germline V gene, CDR1 is SGHNT and CDR2 is YYREEE (reference sequence). CDR3 nucleotides: TGTGCCAGCAGCTTCTCCCGATCCACTAGCACAGATACGCAGTATTTT. This translates into CASSFSRSTSTDTQYF.

This clone has just a few counts. In DNA, the CDR3 is TGTGCCAGCAGCAGACCCGGGACAGAGACCCAGTACTTC. This encodes CASSRPGTETQYF. This sequence joins TRBV6-5 and TRBJ2-5, with D possibly being TRBD1 or TRBD2 (5 bases each). Trimming shortened V by 6 bases and J by 4 bases, and 12 bases separated the two germline ends. Per the germline V gene, CDR1 is MNHEY and CDR2 is SVGAGI. This CDR3 is built from 13 residues.

This clone has just one count. The identical CDR3 is also encoded by other nucleotide sequences in the sample. The V call is TRBV27, the J call TRBJ2-7; 11 nucleotides line up with TRBD2. The CDR3 is 15 amino acids. The trim removed 3 bases at V and 4 bases at J, leaving 5 bases unmatched. Germline lookup yields CDR1 MNHEY and CDR2 SMNVEV (reference sequence). The CDR3 is CASSLNSGRDYEQYF. In DNA form, the CDR3 reads TGTGCCAGCAGTTTGAATAGCGGGAGGGATTACGAGCAGTACTTC.

The chain uses TRBV7-9 and TRBJ2-1, with no clear D. This CDR3 contains 13 residues. CDR1 SEHNR and CDR2 FQNEAQ come from the germline V gene (reference sequence). V was clipped by 6 bases and J by 5 bases, with 11 bases between them. The DNA of the CDR3 is TGTGCCAGCAGACGGACGGTAAACAATGAGCAGTTCTTC. It codes for CASRRTVNNEQFF.

Regarding this clone: Additional DNA sequences in this sample encode the identical CDR3. The chain has TRBV28 and TRBJ1-5; no clear D. Germline CDR1 MDHEN, CDR2 SYDVKM. Trimming pared 3 bases from V and 4 bases from J, leaving 4 bases between. The CDR3 contains 12 residues. CDR3 DNA sequence: TGTGCCAGCAGTTTTCTTAATCAGCCCCAGCATTTT. This encodes CASSFLNQPQHF.

This chain uses TRBV10-1 with TRBJ2-7; 7 bases are shared with TRBD2. Germline CDR1 is WNHNN and CDR2 is SYGVQD (reference sequence). J lost 5 bases, V lost 6 bases, and 10 bases had no gene match. The CDR3 extends over 14 amino acids. CDR3 loop: CASSSGTLGNEQYF. The CDR3 coding sequence is TGCGCCAGCAGCAGCGGGACTCTCGGGAACGAGCAGTACTTC.

This clone was seen once. V and J are TRBV11-2 and TRBJ2-2; 8 nucleotides line up with TRBD2. This CDR3 has 15 amino acids. Germline CDR1 reads SGHAT; CDR2 reads FQNNGV. Trimming at V came to 4 bases and at J to 6 bases, leaving 7 bases not matched to a gene. The CDR3 DNA reads TGTGCCAGCAGCTCCGGGACTAGAAAACCCGGGGAGCTGTTTTTT. Translated: CASSSGTRKPGELFF.

V and J are TRBV5-1 and TRBJ2-5, with a weak D call TRBD2 (6 bases). This CDR3 comprises 15 residues. V was trimmed by 0 bases and J by 2 bases, leaving 11 bases between them. The V gene's germline CDR1 is SGHRS and CDR2 YFSETQ. The CDR3 DNA reads TGCGCCAGCAGCTTGGAGGGACTGGATCAAGAGACCCAGTACTTC. Its translation: CASSLEGLDQETQYF.

This chain connects TRBV7-2 to TRBJ1-5, with D uncertain. Germline loops: CDR1 SGHTA, CDR2 FQGNSA. The length of the CDR3 is 16 residues. Trimming shortened V by 4 bases and J by 3 bases, and 16 bases separated the two germline ends. The CDR3 region has the DNA TGTGCCAGCAGCTCCAGCGTACTTACGCCCAATCAGCCCCAGCATTTT. Its protein product is CASSSSVLTPNQPQHF.

This chain joins TRBV9 and TRBJ1-5; 7 bases are a match to TRBD1. The CDR3 totals 14 residues. V was pared by 3 bases and J by 7 bases, with 7 bases of the junction left unmatched. The germline gives CDR1 SGDLS, CDR2 YYNGEE. The DNA for the CDR3 is TGTGCCAGCAGCGCAACAGGGGAAGGACAGCCCCAGCATTTT. It yields the protein CASSATGEGQPQHF.

The chain uses TRBV7-2 and TRBJ2-7; TRBD2 might be the D (6 bases). In germline, CDR1 is SGHTA, CDR2 FQGNSA. V lost 4 bases and J lost 0, with 16 bases in between. CDR3 size: 16 residues. Written as DNA, the CDR3 is TGTGCCAGCAGCTCCAGCGCCGGAGGGAGCTCCTACGAGCAGTACTTC. It yields the protein CASSSSAGGSSYEQYF.

This clone was seen only a few times. The J gene is TRBJ1-4, the V gene TRBV7-2, with no clear D. CDR3 length equals 15 residues. CDR1 and CDR2 from the germline V gene are SGHTA and FQGNSA. V shed 6 bases and J shed 4 bases, with 15 bases lying between them. Written as DNA, the CDR3 is TGTGCCAGCAGATGGGCCCTCGCCCATAATGAAAAACTGTTTTTT. This codes for CASRWALAHNEKLFF.

The V call is TRBV28, the J call TRBJ1-2, with D hard to call. V dropped 7 bases and J dropped 2 bases, with 20 bases sitting between them. Germline CDR1 is MDHEN and CDR2 is SYDVKM. The CDR3 is 16 amino acids. CDR3 nucleotides: TGTGCCAGCAACAGTTTCGATAGGTGGAGGAACTATGGCTACACCTTC. It specifies CASNSFDRWRNYGYTF.

V and J are TRBV6-5 and TRBJ2-2, with D hard to call. This CDR3 region has 12 residues. CDR1 MNHEY and CDR2 SVGAGI come from the germline V gene. The V gene lost 4 bases and the J gene lost 6 bases, with 6 bases spanning the gap. The CDR3 is CASSSDPGELFF. The CDR3 bases are TGTGCCAGCAGTTCCGACCCCGGGGAGCTGTTTTTT.

The chain is built from TRBV7-6 and TRBJ2-2; 8 bases line up with TRBD1. J gave up 6 bases and V 2 bases, and 11 bases lay outside the gene matches. The CDR3 extends over 17 amino acids. CDR1 SGHVS and CDR2 FNYEAQ come from the germline V gene. CDR3 sequence reads: CASSLPRRTGFSGELFF. The CDR3 DNA is TGTGCCAGCAGCTTACCGCGGAGGACAGGGTTTTCCGGGGAGCTGTTTTTT.

This clone was seen only a few times. V usage is TRBV18 and J usage is TRBJ2-7; unclear D gene. Per the germline V gene, CDR1 is KGHSH and CDR2 is LQKENI. V was pared by 6 bases and J by 3 bases, with 12 bases between. The CDR3 has 13 amino acids. In nucleotides, the CDR3 is TGTGCCAGCTCGGCGAGGCTAGACTACGAGCAGTACTTC. It codes for CASSARLDYEQYF. Full variable domain (rest looked up from reference TRBV18 and TRBJ2-7): NAGVMQNPRHLVRRRGQEARLRCSPMKGHSHVYWYRQLPEEGLKFMVYLQKENIIDESGMPKERFSAEFPKEGPSILRIQQVVRGDSAAYFCASSARLDYEQYFGPGTRLTVT.

The chain employs TRBV5-5 and TRBJ2-7; 7 bases are shared with TRBD2. The CDR3 totals 15 residues. After removal of 5 bases from V and 0 bases from J, the junction contained 8 bases not matched to a gene. CDR1 is SGHKS and CDR2 is YYEKEE in the germline V gene (reference sequence). CDR3 bases: TGTGCCAGCAGTTCTATGGGCGGGAGCTCCTACGAGCAGTACTTC. It translates to CASSSMGGSSYEQYF.